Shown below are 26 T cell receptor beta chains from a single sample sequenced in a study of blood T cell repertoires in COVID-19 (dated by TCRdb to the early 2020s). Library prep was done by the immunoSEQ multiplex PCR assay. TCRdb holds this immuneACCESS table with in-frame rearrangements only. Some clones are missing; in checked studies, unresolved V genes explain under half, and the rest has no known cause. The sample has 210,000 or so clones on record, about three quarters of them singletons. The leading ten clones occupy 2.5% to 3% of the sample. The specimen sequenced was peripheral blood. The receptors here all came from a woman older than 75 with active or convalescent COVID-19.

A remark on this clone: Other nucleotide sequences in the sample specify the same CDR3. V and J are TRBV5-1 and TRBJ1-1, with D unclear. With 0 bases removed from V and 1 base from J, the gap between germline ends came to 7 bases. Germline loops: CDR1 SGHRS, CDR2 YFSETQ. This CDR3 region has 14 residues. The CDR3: CASSLGSGNTEAFF. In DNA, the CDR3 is TGCGCCAGCAGCTTGGGGTCAGGGAACACTGAAGCTTTCTTT.

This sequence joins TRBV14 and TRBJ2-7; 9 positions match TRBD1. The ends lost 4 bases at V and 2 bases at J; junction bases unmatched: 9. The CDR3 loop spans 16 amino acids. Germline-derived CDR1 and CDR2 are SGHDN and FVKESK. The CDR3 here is CASSPLPGQGTYEQYF. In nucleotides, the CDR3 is TGTGCCAGCAGCCCACTTCCGGGACAGGGTACCTACGAGCAGTACTTC.

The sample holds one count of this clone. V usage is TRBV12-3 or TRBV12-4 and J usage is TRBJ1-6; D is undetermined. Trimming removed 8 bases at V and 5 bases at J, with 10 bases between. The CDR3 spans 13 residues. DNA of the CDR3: TGTGCCAGCGGCAGGCGGGATAATTCACCCCTCCACTTT. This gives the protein CASGRRDNSPLHF.

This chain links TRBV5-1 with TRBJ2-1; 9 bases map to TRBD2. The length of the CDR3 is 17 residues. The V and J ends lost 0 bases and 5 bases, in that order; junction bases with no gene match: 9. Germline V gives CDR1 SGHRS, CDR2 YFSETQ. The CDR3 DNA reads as TGCGCCAGCAGCTTGGGGAGCGGGGGGCCTAAAAACAATGAGCAGTTCTTC. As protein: CASSLGSGGPKNNEQFF.

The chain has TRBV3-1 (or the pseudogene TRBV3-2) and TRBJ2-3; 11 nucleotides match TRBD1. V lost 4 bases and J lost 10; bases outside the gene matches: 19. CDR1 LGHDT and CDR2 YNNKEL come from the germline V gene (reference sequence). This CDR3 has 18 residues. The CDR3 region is CASSPKPSGTGGLNAQYF. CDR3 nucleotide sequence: TGTGCCAGCAGCCCAAAACCCAGCGGGACAGGGGGTTTGAATGCGCAGTATTTT.

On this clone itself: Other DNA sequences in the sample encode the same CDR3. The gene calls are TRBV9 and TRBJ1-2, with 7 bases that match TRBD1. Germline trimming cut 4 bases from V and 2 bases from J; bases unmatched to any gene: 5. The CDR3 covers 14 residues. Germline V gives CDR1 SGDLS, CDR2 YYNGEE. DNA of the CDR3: TGTGCCAGCAGCTCCAGACAGGGAAACTATGGCTACACCTTC. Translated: CASSSRQGNYGYTF.

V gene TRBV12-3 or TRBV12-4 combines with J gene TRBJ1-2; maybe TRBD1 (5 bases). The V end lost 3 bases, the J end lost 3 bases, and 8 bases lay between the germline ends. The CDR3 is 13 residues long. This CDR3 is CASSFQTDYGYTF. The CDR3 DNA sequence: TGTGCCAGCAGTTTCCAGACAGACTATGGCTACACCTTC.

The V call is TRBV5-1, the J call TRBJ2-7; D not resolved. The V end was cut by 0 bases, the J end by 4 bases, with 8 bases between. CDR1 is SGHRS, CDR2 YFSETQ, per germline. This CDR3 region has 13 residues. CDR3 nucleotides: TGCGCCAGCAGCTTGGAACAGAGATACGAGCAGTACTTC. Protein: CASSLEQRYEQYF. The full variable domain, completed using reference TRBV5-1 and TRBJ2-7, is KAGVTQTPRYLIKTRGQQVTLSCSPISGHRSVSWYQQTPGQGLQFLFEYFSETQRNKGNFPGRFSGRQFSNSRSEMNVSTLELGDSALYLCASSLEQRYEQYFGPGTRLTVT.

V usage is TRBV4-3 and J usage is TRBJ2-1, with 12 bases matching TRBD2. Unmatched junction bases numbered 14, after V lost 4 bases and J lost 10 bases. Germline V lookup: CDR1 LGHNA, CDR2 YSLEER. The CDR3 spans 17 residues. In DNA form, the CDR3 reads TGCGCCAGCAGCCCCCGGACTAGCGGGGAGGCCCCTGAGGAGCAGTTCTTC. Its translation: CASSPRTSGEAPEEQFF.

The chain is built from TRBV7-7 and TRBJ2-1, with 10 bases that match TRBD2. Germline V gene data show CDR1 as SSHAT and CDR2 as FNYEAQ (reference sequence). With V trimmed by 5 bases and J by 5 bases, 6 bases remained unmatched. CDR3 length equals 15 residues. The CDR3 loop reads CASSPTSGKNNEQFF. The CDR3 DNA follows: TGTGCCAGCAGCCCTACTAGCGGGAAAAACAATGAGCAGTTCTTC.

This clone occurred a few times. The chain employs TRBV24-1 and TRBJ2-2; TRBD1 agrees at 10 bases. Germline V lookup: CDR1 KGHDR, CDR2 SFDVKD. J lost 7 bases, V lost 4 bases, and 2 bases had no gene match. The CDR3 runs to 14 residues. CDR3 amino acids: CATSETGGYGELFF. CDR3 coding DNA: TGTGCCACCAGTGAGACAGGGGGCTACGGGGAGCTGTTTTTT.

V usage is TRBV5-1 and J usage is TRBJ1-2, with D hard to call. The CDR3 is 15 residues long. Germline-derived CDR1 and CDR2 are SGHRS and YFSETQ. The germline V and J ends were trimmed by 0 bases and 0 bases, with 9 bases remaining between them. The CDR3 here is CASSLDLRPNYGYTF. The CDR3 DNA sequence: TGCGCCAGCAGCTTGGATCTGAGGCCTAACTATGGCTACACCTTC.

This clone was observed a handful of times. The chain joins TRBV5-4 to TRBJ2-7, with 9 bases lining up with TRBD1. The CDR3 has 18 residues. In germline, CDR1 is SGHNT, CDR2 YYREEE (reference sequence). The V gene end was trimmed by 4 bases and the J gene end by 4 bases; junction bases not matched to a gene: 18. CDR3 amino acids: CASSRVPPGTGLSYEQYF. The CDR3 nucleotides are TGTGCCAGCAGCCGTGTTCCACCCGGGACAGGGTTGTCTTACGAGCAGTACTTC. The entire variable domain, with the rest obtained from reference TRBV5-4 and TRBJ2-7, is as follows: ETGVTQSPTHLIKTRGQQVTLRCSSQSGHNTVSWYQQALGQGPQFIFQYYREEENGRGNFPPRFSGLQFPNYSSELNVNALELDDSALYLCASSRVPPGTGLSYEQYFGPGTRLTVT.

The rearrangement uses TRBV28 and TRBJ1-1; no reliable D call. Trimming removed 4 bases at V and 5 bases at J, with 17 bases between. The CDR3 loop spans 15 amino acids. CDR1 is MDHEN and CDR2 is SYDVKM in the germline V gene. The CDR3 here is CASSSPLAGTTEAFF. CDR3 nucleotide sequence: TGTGCCAGCAGTTCCCCGTTGGCGGGAACGACTGAAGCTTTCTTT.

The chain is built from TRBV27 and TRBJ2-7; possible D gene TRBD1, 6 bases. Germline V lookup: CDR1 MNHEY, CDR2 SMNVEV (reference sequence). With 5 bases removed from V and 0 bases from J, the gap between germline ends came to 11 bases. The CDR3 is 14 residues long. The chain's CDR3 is CASSAAGVSYEQYF. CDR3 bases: TGTGCCAGCAGTGCAGCAGGGGTCTCCTACGAGCAGTACTTC.

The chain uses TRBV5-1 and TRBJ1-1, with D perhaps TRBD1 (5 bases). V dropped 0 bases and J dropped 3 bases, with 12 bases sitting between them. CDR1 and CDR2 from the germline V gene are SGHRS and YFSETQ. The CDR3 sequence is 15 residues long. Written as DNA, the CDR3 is TGCGCCAGCAGCTTGGTTGGGGGAGGCGACACTGAAGCTTTCTTT. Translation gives CASSLVGGGDTEAFF.

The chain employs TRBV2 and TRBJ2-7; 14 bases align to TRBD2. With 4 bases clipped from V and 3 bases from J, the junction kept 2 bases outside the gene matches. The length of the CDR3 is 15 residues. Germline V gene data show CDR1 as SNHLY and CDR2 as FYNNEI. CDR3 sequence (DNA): TGTGCCAGCAGTGTAGGGACTAGCGGGGGCTACGAGCAGTACTTC. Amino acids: CASSVGTSGGYEQYF. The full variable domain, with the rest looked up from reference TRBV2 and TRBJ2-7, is EPEVTQTPSHQVTQMGQEVILRCVPISNHLYFYWYRQILGQKVEFLVSFYNNEISEKSEIFDDQFSVERPDGSNFTLKIRSTKLEDSAMYFCASSVGTSGGYEQYFGPGTRLTVT.

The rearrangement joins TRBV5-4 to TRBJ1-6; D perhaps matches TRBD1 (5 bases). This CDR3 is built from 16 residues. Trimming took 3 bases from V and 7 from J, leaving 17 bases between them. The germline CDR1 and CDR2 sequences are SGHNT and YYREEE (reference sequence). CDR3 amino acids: CASSSASDSYNSPLHF. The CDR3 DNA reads TGTGCCAGCAGCTCCGCTTCCGACAGCTACAATTCACCCCTCCACTTT. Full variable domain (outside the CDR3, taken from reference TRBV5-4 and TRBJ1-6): ETGVTQSPTHLIKTRGQQVTLRCSSQSGHNTVSWYQQALGQGPQFIFQYYREEENGRGNFPPRFSGLQFPNYSSELNVNALELDDSALYLCASSSASDSYNSPLHFGNGTRLTVT.

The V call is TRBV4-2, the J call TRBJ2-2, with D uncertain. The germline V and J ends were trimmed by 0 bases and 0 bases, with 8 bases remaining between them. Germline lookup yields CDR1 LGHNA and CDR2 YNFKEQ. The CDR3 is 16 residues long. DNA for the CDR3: TGTGCCAGCAGCCAAGATCGCAGTCCGAACACCGGGGAGCTGTTTTTT. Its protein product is CASSQDRSPNTGELFF.

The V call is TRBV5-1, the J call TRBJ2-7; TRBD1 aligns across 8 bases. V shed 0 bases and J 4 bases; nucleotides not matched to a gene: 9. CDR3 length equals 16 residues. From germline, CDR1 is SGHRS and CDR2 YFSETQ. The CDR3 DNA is TGCGCCAGCAGCTTGGGCCAGGGACAGGATCCTTACGAGCAGTACTTC. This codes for CASSLGQGQDPYEQYF.

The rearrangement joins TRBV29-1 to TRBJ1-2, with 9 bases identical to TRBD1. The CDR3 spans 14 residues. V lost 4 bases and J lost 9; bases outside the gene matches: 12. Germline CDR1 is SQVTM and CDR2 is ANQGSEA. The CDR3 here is CSVAPFTGGGSYTF. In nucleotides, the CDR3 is TGCAGCGTTGCCCCGTTCACAGGGGGCGGAAGCTACACCTTC.

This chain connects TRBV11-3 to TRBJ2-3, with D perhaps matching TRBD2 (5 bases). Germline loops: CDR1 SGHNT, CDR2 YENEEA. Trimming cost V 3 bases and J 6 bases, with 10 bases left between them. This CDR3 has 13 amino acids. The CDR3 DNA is TGTGCCAGCAGCTTTGCGGACTTGGATACGCAGTATTTT. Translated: CASSFADLDTQYF.

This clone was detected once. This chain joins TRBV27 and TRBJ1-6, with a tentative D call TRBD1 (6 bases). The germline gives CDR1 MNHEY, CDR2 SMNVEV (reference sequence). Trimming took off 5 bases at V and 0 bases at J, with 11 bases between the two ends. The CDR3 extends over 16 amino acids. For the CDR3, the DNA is TGTGCCAGCAGTCCGGACAGTCTCTCCTATAATTCACCCCTCCACTTT. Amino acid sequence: CASSPDSLSYNSPLHF.

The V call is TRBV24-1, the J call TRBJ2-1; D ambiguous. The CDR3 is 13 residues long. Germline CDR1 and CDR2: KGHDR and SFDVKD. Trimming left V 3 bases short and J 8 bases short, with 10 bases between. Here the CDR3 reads CATSDRVADEQFF. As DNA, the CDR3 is TGTGCCACCAGTGATCGGGTGGCCGATGAGCAGTTCTTC.

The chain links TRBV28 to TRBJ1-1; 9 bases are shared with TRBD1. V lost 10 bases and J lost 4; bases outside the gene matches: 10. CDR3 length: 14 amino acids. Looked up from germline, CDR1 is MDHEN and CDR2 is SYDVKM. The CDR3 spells CAIRFGTGRTEAFF. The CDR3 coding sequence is TGTGCCATCCGCTTCGGGACAGGGCGCACTGAAGCTTTCTTT.

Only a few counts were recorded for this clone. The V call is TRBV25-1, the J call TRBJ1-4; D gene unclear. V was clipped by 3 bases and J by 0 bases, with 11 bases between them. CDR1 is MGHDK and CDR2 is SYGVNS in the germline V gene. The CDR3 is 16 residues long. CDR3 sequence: CASSERVSATNEKLFF. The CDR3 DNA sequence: TGTGCCAGCAGTGAGCGGGTTTCGGCAACTAATGAAAAACTGTTTTTT.